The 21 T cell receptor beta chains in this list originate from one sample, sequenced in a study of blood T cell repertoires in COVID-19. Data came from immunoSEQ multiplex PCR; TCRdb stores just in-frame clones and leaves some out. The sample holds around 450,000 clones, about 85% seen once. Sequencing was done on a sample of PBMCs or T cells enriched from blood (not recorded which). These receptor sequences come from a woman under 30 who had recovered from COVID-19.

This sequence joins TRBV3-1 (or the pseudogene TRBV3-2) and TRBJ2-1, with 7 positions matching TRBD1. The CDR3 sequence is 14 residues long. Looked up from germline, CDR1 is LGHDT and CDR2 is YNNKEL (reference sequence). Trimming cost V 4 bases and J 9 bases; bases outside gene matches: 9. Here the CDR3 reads CASSPQGRGGEQFF. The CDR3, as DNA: TGTGCCAGCAGCCCACAGGGGCGAGGTGGTGAGCAGTTCTTC.

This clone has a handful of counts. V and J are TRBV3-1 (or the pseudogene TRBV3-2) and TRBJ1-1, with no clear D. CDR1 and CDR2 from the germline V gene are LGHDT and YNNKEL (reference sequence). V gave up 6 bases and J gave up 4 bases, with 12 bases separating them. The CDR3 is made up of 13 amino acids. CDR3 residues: CASRSNQVTEAFF. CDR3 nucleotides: TGTGCCAGCAGAAGCAACCAAGTCACTGAAGCTTTCTTT.

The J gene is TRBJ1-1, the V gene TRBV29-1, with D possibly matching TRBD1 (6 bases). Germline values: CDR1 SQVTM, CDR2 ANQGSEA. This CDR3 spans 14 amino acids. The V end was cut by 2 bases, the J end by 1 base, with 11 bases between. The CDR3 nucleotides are TGCAGCGTTGAAACACCGGGACAGAACACTGAAGCTTTCTTT. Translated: CSVETPGQNTEAFF.

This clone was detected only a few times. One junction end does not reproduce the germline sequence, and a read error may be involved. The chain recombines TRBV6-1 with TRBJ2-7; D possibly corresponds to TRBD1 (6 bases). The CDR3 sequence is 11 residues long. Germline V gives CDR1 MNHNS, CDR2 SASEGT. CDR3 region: CASSEGGQGFF. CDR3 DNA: TGTGCCAGCAGTGAAGGGGGACAAGGGTTCTTC.

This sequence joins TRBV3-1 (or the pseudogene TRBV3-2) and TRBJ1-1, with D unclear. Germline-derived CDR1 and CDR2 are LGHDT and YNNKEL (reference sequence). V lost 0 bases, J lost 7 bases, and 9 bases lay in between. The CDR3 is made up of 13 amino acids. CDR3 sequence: CASSQDREVEAFF. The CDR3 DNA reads TGTGCCAGCAGCCAAGATCGGGAAGTTGAAGCTTTCTTT.

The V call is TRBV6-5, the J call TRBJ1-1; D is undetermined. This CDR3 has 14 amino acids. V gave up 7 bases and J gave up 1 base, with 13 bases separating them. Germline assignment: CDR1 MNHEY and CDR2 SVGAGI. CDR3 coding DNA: TGTGCCAGCACGATGGGTACAGCGAACACTGAAGCTTTCTTT. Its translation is CASTMGTANTEAFF.

CDR3 DNA: TGTGCTAGTGGTTTGGGGGTCGGGACTGAAGCTTTCTTT. It yields the protein CASGLGVGTEAFF. This chain connects TRBV12-5 to TRBJ1-1; unclear D gene. This CDR3 comprises 13 residues. V shed 1 base and J shed 5 bases, with 8 bases lying between them. CDR1 LGHNT and CDR2 FRNRAP come from the germline V gene.

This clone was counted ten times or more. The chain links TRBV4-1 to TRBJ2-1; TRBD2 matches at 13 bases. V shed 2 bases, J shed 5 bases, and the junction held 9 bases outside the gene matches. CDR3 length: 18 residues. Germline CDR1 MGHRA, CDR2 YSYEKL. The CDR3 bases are TGCGCCAGCAGCCAATCCGGACTAGCGGGGGCCCTGGACAATGAGCAGTTCTTC. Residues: CASSQSGLAGALDNEQFF.

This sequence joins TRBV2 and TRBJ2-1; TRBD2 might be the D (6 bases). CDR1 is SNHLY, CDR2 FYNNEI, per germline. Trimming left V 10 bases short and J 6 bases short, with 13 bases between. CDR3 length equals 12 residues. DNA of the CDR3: TGTGCCACCACTGGGACTTCCAATGAGCAGTTCTTC. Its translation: CATTGTSNEQFF.

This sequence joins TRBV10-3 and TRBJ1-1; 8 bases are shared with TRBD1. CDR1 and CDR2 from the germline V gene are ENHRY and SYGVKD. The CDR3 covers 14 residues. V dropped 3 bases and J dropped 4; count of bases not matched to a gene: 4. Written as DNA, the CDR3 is TGTGCCATCAGTGACGGTCAGGGGGCCACTGAAGCTTTCTTT. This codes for CAISDGQGATEAFF.

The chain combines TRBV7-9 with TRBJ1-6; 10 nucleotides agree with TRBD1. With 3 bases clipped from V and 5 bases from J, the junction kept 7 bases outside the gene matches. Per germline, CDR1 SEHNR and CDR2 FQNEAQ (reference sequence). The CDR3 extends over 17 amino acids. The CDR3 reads CASSFPTGGSDNSPLHF. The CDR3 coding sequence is TGTGCCAGCAGCTTCCCGACAGGGGGCTCGGATAATTCACCCCTCCACTTT.

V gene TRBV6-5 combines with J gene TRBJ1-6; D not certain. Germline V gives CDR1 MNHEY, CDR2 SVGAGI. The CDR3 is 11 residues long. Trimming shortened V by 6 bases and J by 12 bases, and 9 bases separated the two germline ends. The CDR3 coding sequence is TGTGCCAGCAGCCCACTCGGACCCCTCCACTTT. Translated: CASSPLGPLHF.

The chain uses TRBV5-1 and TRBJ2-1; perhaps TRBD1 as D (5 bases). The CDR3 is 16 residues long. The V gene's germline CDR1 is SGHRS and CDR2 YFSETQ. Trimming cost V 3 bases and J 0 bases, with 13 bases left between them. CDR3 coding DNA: TGCGCCAGCAGCTCCTACGACAGCGTCTCCTACAATGAGCAGTTCTTC. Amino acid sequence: CASSSYDSVSYNEQFF.

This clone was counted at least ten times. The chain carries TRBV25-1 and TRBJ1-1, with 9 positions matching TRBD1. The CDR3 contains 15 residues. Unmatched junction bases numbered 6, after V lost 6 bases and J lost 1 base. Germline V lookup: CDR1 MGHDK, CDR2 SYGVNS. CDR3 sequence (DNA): TGTGCCAGCAGGGGGACAGGGACCGCGAACACTGAAGCTTTCTTT. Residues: CASRGTGTANTEAFF.

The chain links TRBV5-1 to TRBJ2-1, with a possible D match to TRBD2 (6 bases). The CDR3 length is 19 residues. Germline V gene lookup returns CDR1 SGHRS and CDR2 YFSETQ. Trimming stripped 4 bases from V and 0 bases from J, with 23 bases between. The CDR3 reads CASSPGQRVYGSSYNEQFF. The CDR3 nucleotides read TGCGCCAGCAGCCCCGGTCAACGGGTGTACGGGAGCTCCTACAATGAGCAGTTCTTC. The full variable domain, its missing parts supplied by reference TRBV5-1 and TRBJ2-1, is KAGVTQTPRYLIKTRGQQVTLSCSPISGHRSVSWYQQTPGQGLQFLFEYFSETQRNKGNFPGRFSGRQFSNSRSEMNVSTLELGDSALYLCASSPGQRVYGSSYNEQFFGPGTRLTVL.

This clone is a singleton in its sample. CDR3 DNA: TGTGCCAGCAGTGAAGCTCTAGCGGGTAGCTCCTACGAGCAGTACTTC. Protein: CASSEALAGSSYEQYF. The genes are TRBV6-1 and TRBJ2-7, with 8 bases that match TRBD2. The CDR3 spans 16 residues. The junction had 4 bases not matched to a gene; V was cut back by 0 bases and J by 0 bases. CDR1 is MNHNS and CDR2 is SASEGT in the germline V gene.

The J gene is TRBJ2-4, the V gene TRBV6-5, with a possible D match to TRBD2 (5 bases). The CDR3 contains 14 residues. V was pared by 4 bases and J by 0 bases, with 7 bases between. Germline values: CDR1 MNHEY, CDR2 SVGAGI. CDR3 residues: CASSSGVAKNIQYF. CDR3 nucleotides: TGTGCCAGCAGTTCCGGGGTAGCCAAAAACATTCAGTACTTC.

The DNA of the CDR3 is TGCGCCAGCAGCTTGGACGGCAGGGATCTAGGAGAGACCCAGTACTTC. Translating gives CASSLDGRDLGETQYF. J is TRBJ2-5 and V is TRBV5-1, with a tentative D call TRBD1 (5 bases). Trimming took off 0 bases at V and 4 bases at J, with 16 bases between the two ends. The length of the CDR3 is 16 residues. CDR1 and CDR2 from the germline V gene are SGHRS and YFSETQ. Full variable domain (outside the CDR3, taken from reference TRBV5-1 and TRBJ2-5): KAGVTQTPRYLIKTRGQQVTLSCSPISGHRSVSWYQQTPGQGLQFLFEYFSETQRNKGNFPGRFSGRQFSNSRSEMNVSTLELGDSALYLCASSLDGRDLGETQYFGPGTRLLVL.

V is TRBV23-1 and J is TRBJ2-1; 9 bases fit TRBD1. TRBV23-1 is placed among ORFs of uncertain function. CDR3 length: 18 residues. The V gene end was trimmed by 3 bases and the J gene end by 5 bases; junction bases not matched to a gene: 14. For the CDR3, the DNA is TGCGCCAGCAGTCATCCGGGACAGGGAACCCCCTCGGACAATGAGCAGTTCTTC. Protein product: CASSHPGQGTPSDNEQFF.

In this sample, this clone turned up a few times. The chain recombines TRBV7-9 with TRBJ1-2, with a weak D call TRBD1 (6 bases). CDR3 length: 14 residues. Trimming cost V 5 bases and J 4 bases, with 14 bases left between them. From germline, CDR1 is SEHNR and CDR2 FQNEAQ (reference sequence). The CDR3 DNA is TGTGCCAGCAGCCTATCAGACAGGAGCTATGGCTACACCTTC. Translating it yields CASSLSDRSYGYTF.

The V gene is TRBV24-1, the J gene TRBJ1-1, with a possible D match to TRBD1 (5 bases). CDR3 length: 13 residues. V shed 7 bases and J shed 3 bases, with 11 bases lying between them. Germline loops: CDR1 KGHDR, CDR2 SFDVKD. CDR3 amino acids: CATRGAKDTEAFF. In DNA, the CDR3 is TGTGCCACCAGAGGGGCCAAGGACACTGAAGCTTTCTTT.